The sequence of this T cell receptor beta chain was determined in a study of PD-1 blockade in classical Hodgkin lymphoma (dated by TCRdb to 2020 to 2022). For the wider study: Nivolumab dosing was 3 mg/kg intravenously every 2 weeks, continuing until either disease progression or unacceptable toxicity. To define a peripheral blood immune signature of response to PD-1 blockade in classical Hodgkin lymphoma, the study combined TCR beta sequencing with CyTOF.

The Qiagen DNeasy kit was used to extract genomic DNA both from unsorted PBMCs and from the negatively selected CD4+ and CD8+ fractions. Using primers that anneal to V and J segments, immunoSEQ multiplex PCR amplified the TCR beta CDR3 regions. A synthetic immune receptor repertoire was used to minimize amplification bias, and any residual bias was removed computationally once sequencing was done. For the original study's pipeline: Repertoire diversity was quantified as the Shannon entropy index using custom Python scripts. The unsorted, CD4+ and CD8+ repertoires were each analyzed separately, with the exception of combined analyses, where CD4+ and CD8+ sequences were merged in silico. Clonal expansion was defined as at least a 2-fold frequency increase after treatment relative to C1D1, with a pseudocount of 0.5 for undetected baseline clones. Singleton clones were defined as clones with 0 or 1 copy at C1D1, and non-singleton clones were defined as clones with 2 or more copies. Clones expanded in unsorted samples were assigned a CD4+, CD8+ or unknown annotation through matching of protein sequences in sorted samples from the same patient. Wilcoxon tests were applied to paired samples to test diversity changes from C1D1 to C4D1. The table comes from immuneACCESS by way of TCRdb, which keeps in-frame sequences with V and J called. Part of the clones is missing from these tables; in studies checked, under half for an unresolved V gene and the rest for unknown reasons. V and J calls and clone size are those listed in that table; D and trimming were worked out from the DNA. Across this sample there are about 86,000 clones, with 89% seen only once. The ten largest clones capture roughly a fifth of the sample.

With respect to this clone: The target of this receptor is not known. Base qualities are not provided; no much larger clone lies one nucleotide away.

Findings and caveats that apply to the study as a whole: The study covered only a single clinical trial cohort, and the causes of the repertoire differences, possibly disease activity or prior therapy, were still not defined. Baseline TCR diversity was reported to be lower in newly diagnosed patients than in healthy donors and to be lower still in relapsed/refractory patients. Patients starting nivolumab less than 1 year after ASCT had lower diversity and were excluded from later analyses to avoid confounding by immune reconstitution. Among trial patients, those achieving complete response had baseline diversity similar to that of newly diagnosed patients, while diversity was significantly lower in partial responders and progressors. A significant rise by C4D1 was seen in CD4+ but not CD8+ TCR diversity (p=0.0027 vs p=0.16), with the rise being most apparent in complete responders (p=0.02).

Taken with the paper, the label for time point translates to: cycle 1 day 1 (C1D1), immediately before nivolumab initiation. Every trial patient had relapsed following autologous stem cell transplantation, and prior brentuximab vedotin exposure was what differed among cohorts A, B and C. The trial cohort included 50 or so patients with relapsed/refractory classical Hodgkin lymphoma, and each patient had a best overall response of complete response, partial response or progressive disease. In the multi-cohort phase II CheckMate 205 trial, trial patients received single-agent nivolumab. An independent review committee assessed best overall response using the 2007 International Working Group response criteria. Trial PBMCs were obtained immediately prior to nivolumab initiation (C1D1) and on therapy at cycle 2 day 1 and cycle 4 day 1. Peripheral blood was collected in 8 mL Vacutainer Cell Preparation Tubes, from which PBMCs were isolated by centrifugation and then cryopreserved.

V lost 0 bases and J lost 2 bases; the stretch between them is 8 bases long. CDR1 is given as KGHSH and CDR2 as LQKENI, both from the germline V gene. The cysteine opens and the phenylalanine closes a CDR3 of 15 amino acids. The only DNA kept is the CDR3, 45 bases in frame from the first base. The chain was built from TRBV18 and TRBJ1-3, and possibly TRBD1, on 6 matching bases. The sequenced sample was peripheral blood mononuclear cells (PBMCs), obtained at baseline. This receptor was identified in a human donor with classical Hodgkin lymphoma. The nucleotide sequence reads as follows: TGTGCCAGCTCACCACCGGGACAACCTGGAAACACCATATATTTT. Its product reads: CASSPPGQPGNTIYF.